This T cell receptor beta chain was recovered during a study of T cells after yellow fever vaccination. Study-level points and caveats: One caveat is that FACS-sorted repertoires could contain abundant clonotypes contaminating from the bulk population.

This clonotype was counted many times. What it binds is not known. From the 5' RACE reads, TCRdb called clonotypes with MiXCR, one entry per CDR3 protein. Seen here are around 180,000 distinct CDR3 sequences, about 6% observed once, and the top ten hold about 2.7%. CDR3 length equals 12 residues. CDR1 is MNHEY, CDR2 SVGAGI, per germline. V lost 3 bases, J lost 6 bases, and 6 bases lay in between. The rearrangement links TRBV6-5 to TRBJ1-5; D unresolved. This specimen consisted of CD4+ T cells sorted from PBMCs, obtained on the day of the first yellow fever vaccination. This clonotype originated in a man aged 18 to 29 who received the YFV17D yellow fever vaccine. The CDR3 loop reads CASSYLGQPQHF. CDR3 nucleotides: TGTGCCAGCAGTTATCTTGGTCAGCCCCAGCATTTT.